Listed below are T cell receptor beta chains from one sample, sequenced in a study of blood T cell repertoires in COVID-19. The method was immunoSEQ multiplex PCR; TCRdb's version includes in-frame clones alone and lacks a portion of them. Of about 250,000 clones detected, around 81% appear once; the ten largest clones hold about 15%. The sequenced sample consisted of peripheral blood. The receptors originated from a person between 65 and 79 years old with COVID-19, enrolled during active disease. CDR3s include the opening cysteine and the closing phenylalanine or tryptophan. The order of the fields is J gene, D gene, V gene, clone size, CDR3 DNA, CDR3 protein. A D gene is named only where the DNA matches it firmly. Clone size is stated in some rows and not others, as once, few, many or a class when expanded.

J: TRBJ2-3
D: TRBD1
V: TRBV6-1
size: .
DNA: TGTGCCAGCAGTGAAAGGGCAGGGGGCTGGGGCACAGATACGCAGTATTTT
CDR3: CASSERAGGWGTDTQYF

J: TRBJ2-3
D: TRBD2
V: TRBV9
size: .
DNA: TGTGCCAGCAGCGTAGGACTAGCGGGAAGAAGTAGGACAGATACGCAGTATTTT
CDR3: CASSVGLAGRSRTDTQYF

J: TRBJ1-1
D: TRBD1
V: TRBV29-1
size: .
DNA: TGCAGCGTTGTGGGACAGGGGTTTATCGACACTGAAGCTTTCTTT
CDR3: CSVVGQGFIDTEAFF

J: TRBJ1-5
D: .
V: TRBV28
size: .
DNA: TGTGCCACTTTCAGGGGAGGCAATCAGCCCCAGCATTTT
CDR3: CATFRGGNQPQHF

J: TRBJ2-4
D: .
V: TRBV27
size: .
DNA: TGTGCCAGCAGTTCAAGGGGGGGCCTAGCCAAAAACATTCAGTACTTC
CDR3: CASSSRGGLAKNIQYF

J: TRBJ2-1
D: .
V: TRBV9
size: .
DNA: TGTGCCAGCAGCGGCCCCCGAGGTTACAATGAGCAGTTCTTC
CDR3: CASSGPRGYNEQFF

J: TRBJ1-6
D: .
V: TRBV7-2
size: .
DNA: TGTGCCAGCAGCTTGACAGCAAATTCACCCCTCCACTTT
CDR3: CASSLTANSPLHF

J: TRBJ2-1
D: .
V: TRBV6-2/TRBV6-3
size: .
DNA: TGTGCCAGCAGTTACCCCCCACTTGGGCACACCAATGAGCAGTTCTTC
CDR3: CASSYPPLGHTNEQFF

J: TRBJ1-2
D: .
V: TRBV6-2/TRBV6-3
size: many
DNA: TGTGCCAGCACCCCCTCGAGGGGGGGCGCTGATATTAAGAGCTACACCTTC
CDR3: CASTPSRGGADIKSYTF

J: TRBJ2-7
D: .
V: TRBV7-2
size: .
DNA: TGTGCCAGCAGCACGAGCGGAGACGAGCAGTACTTC
CDR3: CASSTSGDEQYF

J: TRBJ1-6
D: .
V: TRBV3-1/TRBV3-2
size: once
DNA: TGTGCCAGCAGCCAAGAGGGACACGGTAATTCACCCCTCCACTTT
CDR3: CASSQEGHGNSPLHF

J: TRBJ1-3
D: .
V: TRBV6-5
size: many
DNA: TGTGCCAGCACAGTGGTAATTAACTCTGGAAACACCATATATTTT
CDR3: CASTVVINSGNTIYF

J: TRBJ1-1
D: TRBD1
V: TRBV7-3
size: .
DNA: TGTGCCAGCAGCAAGACAGGGGGCGTCGGAGCTTTCTTT
CDR3: CASSKTGGVGAFF

J: TRBJ2-7
D: .
V: TRBV3-1/TRBV3-2
size: .
DNA: TGTGCCAGCAGCCAAGATCGGACTCCTAACTCCTACGAGCAGTACTTC
CDR3: CASSQDRTPNSYEQYF

J: TRBJ2-2
D: TRBD1
V: TRBV11-2
size: .
DNA: TGTGCCAGCAGCTGGGGACAGGGAGGCACCGGGGAGCTGTTTTTT
CDR3: CASSWGQGGTGELFF

J: TRBJ1-1
D: .
V: TRBV18
size: once
DNA: TGTGCCAGCTCACCATCAGGGGAATACACTGAAGCTTTCTTT
CDR3: CASSPSGEYTEAFF

J: TRBJ2-1
D: TRBD1
V: TRBV14
size: few
DNA: TGTGCCAGCAGCCAGGGACAGGGGAGAAACAATGAGCAGTTCTTC
CDR3: CASSQGQGRNNEQFF

J: TRBJ1-1
D: .
V: TRBV28
size: .
DNA: TGTGCCAGTACCGGGACACCTAACACTGAAGCTTTCTTT
CDR3: CASTGTPNTEAFF

J: TRBJ1-5
D: .
V: TRBV6-2/TRBV6-3
size: .
DNA: TGTGCCAGCAGTTACTCGAGGCGAGGTGGCAATCAGCCCCAGCATTTT
CDR3: CASSYSRRGGNQPQHF

J: TRBJ2-1
D: TRBD2
V: TRBV19
size: .
DNA: TGTGCCAGTAGTATCGCTCTAGCGGGGGCGTACAATGAGCAGTTCTTC
CDR3: CASSIALAGAYNEQFF

J: TRBJ2-1
D: TRBD2
V: TRBV27
size: .
DNA: TGTGCCAGCATCAAAGGGACTAGCGGCTACAATGAGCAGTTCTTC
CDR3: CASIKGTSGYNEQFF

J: TRBJ2-7
D: .
V: TRBV21-1
size: .
DNA: TGTGCCAGCAGCCCCCGCGCAGCGGGACCCTACGAGCAGTACTTC
CDR3: CASSPRAAGPYEQYF

J: TRBJ2-5
D: TRBD2
V: TRBV5-4
size: .
DNA: TGTGCCAGCAGCTCGATCTGGGGGGGGGAGAAGACCCAGTACTTC
CDR3: CASSSIWGGEKTQYF

J: TRBJ2-2
D: TRBD2
V: TRBV5-1
size: .
DNA: TGCGCCAGCAGCTTGGAAGGGGCAGCGGGAACGCCCGGGGAGCTGTTTTTT
CDR3: CASSLEGAAGTPGELFF

J: TRBJ2-1
D: .
V: TRBV14
size: .
DNA: TGTGCCAGCAGCCGACTCGATCGCAATGAGCAGTTCTTC
CDR3: CASSRLDRNEQFF

J: TRBJ2-3
D: .
V: TRBV20-1
size: .
DNA: TGCAGTGCTAGTGAACGGGACAACACAGATACGCAGTATTTT
CDR3: CSASERDNTDTQYF

J: TRBJ2-1
D: TRBD1
V: TRBV12-3/TRBV12-4
size: .
DNA: TGTGCCAGCAGTATGACAGGGAAAGATGAGCAGTTCTTC
CDR3: CASSMTGKDEQFF

J: TRBJ1-1
D: .
V: TRBV30
size: .
DNA: TGTGCCTGGACCAGAGAGGACACTGAAGCTTTCTTT
CDR3: CAWTREDTEAFF

J: TRBJ1-4
D: .
V: TRBV4-3
size: .
DNA: TGCGCCAGCAGCCAAGACCCTCCCAACAGGGCAACTAATGAAAAACTGTTTTTT
CDR3: CASSQDPPNRATNEKLFF

J: TRBJ2-1
D: TRBD1
V: TRBV11-1
size: .
DNA: TGTGCCAGCAGCCAAACCGCCTGGGACAGAAACAATGAGCAGTTCTTC
CDR3: CASSQTAWDRNNEQFF

J: TRBJ1-5
D: .
V: TRBV19
size: once
DNA: TGTGCCAGTAGTACTCATTCTGACAGAGCCCAGCCCCAGCATTTT
CDR3: CASSTHSDRAQPQHF

J: TRBJ2-5
D: TRBD1
V: TRBV6-2/TRBV6-3
size: .
DNA: TGTGCCAGCAGTTACGGACCCGGTAGGGACAGGCGGGAGACCCAGTACTTC
CDR3: CASSYGPGRDRRETQYF

J: TRBJ1-4
D: TRBD1
V: TRBV5-6
size: .
DNA: TGTGCCAGCAGCTTTTTCCGGGACAGGGGATTGGGAGTAAATGAGAAACTGTTTTTT
CDR3: CASSFFRDRGLGVNEKLFF

J: TRBJ2-1
D: TRBD1
V: TRBV5-1
size: .
DNA: TGCGCCAGCAGCTTGGGCCGGGACAGATACTACAATGAGCAGTTCTTC
CDR3: CASSLGRDRYYNEQFF

J: TRBJ2-7
D: .
V: TRBV12-2
size: .
DNA: TGTGCAAGTCGCCCCGGACAGGGCCTGATCTACGAGCAGTACTTC
CDR3: CASRPGQGLIYEQYF

J: TRBJ2-7
D: TRBD2
V: TRBV4-2
size: .
DNA: TGTGCCAGCAGCCAAAGGGCGGGAGGGTCCTACGAGCAGTACTTC
CDR3: CASSQRAGGSYEQYF

J: TRBJ2-7
D: TRBD2
V: TRBV5-4
size: .
DNA: TGTGCCAGCAGCCCCAAAGGACTAGCGGGTACCTACGAGCAGTACTTC
CDR3: CASSPKGLAGTYEQYF

J: TRBJ2-1
D: TRBD2
V: TRBV7-9
size: .
DNA: TGTGCCAGCAGCCCCACCCTAGCGGGGCCTTACAATGAGCAGTTCTTC
CDR3: CASSPTLAGPYNEQFF

J: TRBJ1-2
D: TRBD1
V: TRBV11-2
size: .
DNA: TGTGCCAGCAGCTCCCCCGGACAGGGTTCTCACTATGGCTACACCTTC
CDR3: CASSSPGQGSHYGYTF

J: TRBJ2-2
D: .
V: TRBV5-1
size: .
DNA: TGCGCCAGCAGCTTGGACAGCACCGGGGAGCTGTTTTTT
CDR3: CASSLDSTGELFF

J: TRBJ1-4
D: TRBD1
V: TRBV5-1
size: .
DNA: TGCGCCAGCACCTCCGGGACAGGGGGGCTGAAGTATGAAAAACTGTTTTTT
CDR3: CASTSGTGGLKYEKLFF

J: TRBJ2-3
D: .
V: TRBV16
size: .
DNA: TGTGCCAGCCGATGGGACCGGGGGGCAACAGATACGCAGTATTTT
CDR3: CASRWDRGATDTQYF

J: TRBJ1-4
D: .
V: TRBV12-2
size: .
DNA: TGTGCAAGTCGCTTAGATGCCAGGGTTCACCAATATGAAACCCAGGGCCGGACAGAAAAACTGTTTTTT
CDR3: CASRLDARVHQYETQGRTEKLFF

J: TRBJ2-1
D: .
V: TRBV12-3/TRBV12-4
size: .
DNA: TGTGCCATTGGACTGACCTCCTACAATGAGCAGTTCTTC
CDR3: CAIGLTSYNEQFF

J: TRBJ2-2
D: TRBD2
V: TRBV5-1
size: once
DNA: TGCGCCAGCAGCTCCGCACTAGCGGGAGAGACCGGGGAGCTGTTTTTT
CDR3: CASSSALAGETGELFF

J: TRBJ1-2
D: .
V: TRBV2
size: .
DNA: TGTGCCAGCAGTGACGGGCGGGTCGACTATGGCTACACCTTC
CDR3: CASSDGRVDYGYTF

J: TRBJ2-3
D: TRBD2
V: TRBV4-1
size: .
DNA: TGCGCCAGCAGCGTGGGTAGTAGCGGGAACACAGATACGCAGTATTTT
CDR3: CASSVGSSGNTDTQYF